The 20 T cell receptor beta chains below come from one sample, sequenced in a study of OX40 agonist ivuxolimab in advanced cancers. TCRdb's copy holds only in-frame clones and misses some; the assay was immunoSEQ multiplex PCR. Of approximately 66,000 clones in the sample, roughly 85% are singletons; the top ten hold about 0.83%. The sample consisted of CD4+ or CD8+ T cells sorted from blood, taken in a trial of the OX40 agonist ivuxolimab. The source of these receptors is an adult with an advanced solid tumor such as melanoma, head and neck, liver or kidney cancer.

The rearrangement links TRBV7-2 to TRBJ2-3; TRBD1 agrees at 8 bases. With 3 bases clipped from V and 0 bases from J, the junction kept 5 bases outside the gene matches. CDR3 size: 16 residues. Per the germline V gene, CDR1 is SGHTA and CDR2 is FQGNSA. The CDR3 nucleotides are TGTGCCAGCAGCTTCGCGGGACAGGCGAGCACAGATACGCAGTATTTT. It yields the protein CASSFAGQASTDTQYF.

The chain has TRBV30 and TRBJ2-3, with 13 bases fitting TRBD2. V trimming: 1 base; J trimming: 4 bases; junction bases outside the gene matches: 2. This CDR3 is 15 amino acids long. Germline lookup yields CDR1 GTSNPN and CDR2 SVGIG (reference sequence). The CDR3: CAWSGGLAGADTQYF. Written as DNA, the CDR3 is TGTGCCTGGAGTGGCGGACTAGCGGGAGCAGATACGCAGTATTTT.

The chain couples TRBV10-3 to TRBJ1-2; D is perhaps TRBD1 (6 bases). V dropped 2 bases and J dropped 0 bases, with 10 bases sitting between them. Germline V gene lookup returns CDR1 ENHRY and CDR2 SYGVKD. The CDR3 extends over 15 amino acids. CDR3 region: CAISEGAGANYGYTF. The CDR3 DNA reads TGTGCCATCAGTGAGGGGGCAGGGGCTAACTATGGCTACACCTTC.

Regarding this clone: A much larger clone sits a single nucleotide away, making a read error possible. Different DNA sequences within this sample yield the same CDR3. V gene TRBV4-2 combines with J gene TRBJ1-1; D remains ambiguous. Per the germline V gene, CDR1 is LGHNA and CDR2 is YNFKEQ. The CDR3 length is 14 residues. Trimming took 0 bases from V and 0 from J, leaving 5 bases between them. CDR3 DNA: TGTGCCAGCAGCCAAGACAGTCTGAACACTGAAGCTTTCTTT. It specifies CASSQDSLNTEAFF.

The V call is TRBV20-1, the J call TRBJ1-1; D unclear. Germline V gene lookup returns CDR1 DFQATT and CDR2 SNEGSKA (reference sequence). The CDR3 has 11 amino acids. V dropped 7 bases and J dropped 1 base, with 7 bases sitting between them. CDR3 loop: CSVQRNTEAFF. In nucleotides, the CDR3 is TGCAGTGTACAGCGGAACACTGAAGCTTTCTTT.

The CDR3 DNA sequence: TGTGCCACCCGGGACAGGGGGATAGATGGCTATGGCTACACCTTC. It encodes CATRDRGIDGYGYTF. The chain couples TRBV6-4 to TRBJ1-2, with TRBD1 identical over 11 bases. From germline, CDR1 is MRHNA and CDR2 SNTAGT. There are 15 residues in the CDR3. Germline trimming cut 10 bases from V and 4 bases from J; bases unmatched to any gene: 11.

The rearrangement uses TRBV29-1 and TRBJ2-7; 11 bases are shared with TRBD2. Germline CDR1 and CDR2: SQVTM and ANQGSEA. The CDR3 loop spans 13 amino acids. Trimming at V came to 7 bases and at J to 1 base, leaving 3 bases not matched to a gene. CDR3 sequence reads: CSARLAGSYEQYF. The CDR3 region has the DNA TGCAGCGCACGACTAGCGGGATCCTACGAGCAGTACTTC.

The chain combines TRBV28 with TRBJ2-7, with D perhaps matching TRBD1 (6 bases). The CDR3 totals 15 residues. Trimming cost V 4 bases and J 1 base, with 14 bases left between them. The germline gives CDR1 MDHEN, CDR2 SYDVKM. CDR3 loop: CASSSAATGSYEQYF. DNA of the CDR3: TGTGCCAGCAGTTCAGCTGCGACAGGTTCCTACGAGCAGTACTTC.

Of note for this clone: A read error may account for a junction end that differs from germline. The J gene is TRBJ2-6, the V gene TRBV27; D assignment may be TRBD1 or TRBD2 (6 bases each). Germline CDR1 MNHEY, CDR2 SMNVEV (reference sequence). There are 14 residues in the CDR3. CDR3 sequence (DNA): TGTGCCAGCAGTTTACGTGGAGGGGGCAACGTCCTGACTTTC. Protein product: CASSLRGGGNVLTF.

The chain combines TRBV28 with TRBJ1-6, with D tentatively TRBD1 (6 bases). Germline-derived CDR1 and CDR2 are MDHEN and SYDVKM. V lost 5 bases and J 0 bases, leaving 14 bases between the germline ends. This CDR3 region has 17 residues. CDR3 sequence (DNA): TGTGCCAGCAGTGATTCGAGCAGGGGCTCCTATAATTCACCCCTCCACTTT. Translating it yields CASSDSSRGSYNSPLHF.

J is TRBJ2-1 and V is TRBV6-4; perhaps TRBD1 as D (5 bases). CDR3 length: 15 residues. The V end lost 5 bases, the J end lost 0 bases, and 11 bases lay between the germline ends. CDR1 is MRHNA and CDR2 is SNTAGT in the germline V gene. The CDR3 DNA reads as TGTGCCAGCAGTCAGGGTTCAAGCTCCTACAATGAGCAGTTCTTC. Its protein product is CASSQGSSSYNEQFF.

The V and J genes are TRBV10-3 and TRBJ1-1; the match to TRBD1 covers 8 bases. Germline CDR1 and CDR2: ENHRY and SYGVKD. Trimming at V came to 9 bases and at J to 4 bases, leaving 7 bases not matched to a gene. The CDR3 loop spans 13 amino acids. The CDR3 DNA reads as TGTGCCATTCACAGGGGGGGAGGCACTGAAGCTTTCTTT. Amino acids: CAIHRGGGTEAFF.

The gene calls are TRBV11-2 and TRBJ2-1; 13 nucleotides align to TRBD2. CDR1 SGHAT and CDR2 FQNNGV come from the germline V gene. This CDR3 spans 14 amino acids. Trimming at V came to 7 bases and at J to 8 bases, leaving 5 bases not matched to a gene. CDR3 protein: CASTGLAGVYEQFF. CDR3 sequence (DNA): TGTGCCAGCACCGGACTAGCGGGAGTCTATGAGCAGTTCTTC.

The V call is TRBV2, the J call TRBJ1-1; 8 bases are shared with TRBD1. V trimming: 6 bases; J trimming: 1 base; junction bases outside the gene matches: 4. This CDR3 contains 14 residues. Germline CDR1 is SNHLY and CDR2 is FYNNEI. CDR3 bases: TGTGCCAGCAGGGCGACAGGGGAGAACACTGAAGCTTTCTTT. Residues: CASRATGENTEAFF. Drawing the rest from reference TRBV2 and TRBJ1-1, the complete variable domain is EPEVTQTPSHQVTQMGQEVILRCVPISNHLYFYWYRQILGQKVEFLVSFYNNEISEKSEIFDDQFSVERPDGSNFTLKIRSTKLEDSAMYFCASRATGENTEAFFGQGTRLTVV.

The chain recombines TRBV2 with TRBJ2-5; D gene uncertain. V was pared by 5 bases and J by 5 bases, with 12 bases between. The CDR3 totals 13 residues. CDR1 is SNHLY, CDR2 FYNNEI, per germline. CDR3 coding DNA: TGTGCCAGCAGTTTTTCGGTTGTGGAGACCCAGTACTTC. Translated, it gives CASSFSVVETQYF.

The V call is TRBV28, the J call TRBJ2-1; the D gene is possibly TRBD2 (5 bases). Deletions cut 6 bases from V and 7 bases from J, with 13 bases between. This CDR3 is 13 amino acids long. The germline V gene encodes CDR1 MDHEN and CDR2 SYDVKM. CDR3 DNA sequence: TGTGCCAGCAGAGTATGGGGAGAAAATGAGCAGTTCTTC. This sequence encodes CASRVWGENEQFF.

The rearrangement joins TRBV25-1 to TRBJ2-3; possibly TRBD1 for D (5 bases). The CDR3 consists of 12 residues. Trimming stripped 4 bases from V and 7 bases from J, with 9 bases between. CDR1 is MGHDK and CDR2 is SYGVNS in the germline V gene. The CDR3 DNA sequence: TGTGCCAGCAGTGCACAGGAGAATACGCAGTATTTT. Protein product: CASSAQENTQYF.

The V and J genes are TRBV7-2 and TRBJ1-1; no clear D gene. Germline V gene lookup returns CDR1 SGHTA and CDR2 FQGNSA. The CDR3 has 13 residues. V lost 8 bases to trimming and J lost 2 bases, with 12 bases between them. Here the CDR3 DNA reads TGTGCCAGCCAAGCCAATTCAAACACTGAAGCTTTCTTT. Protein product: CASQANSNTEAFF.

The rearrangement uses TRBV19 and TRBJ2-5, with D possibly TRBD1 on 6 matching bases. V was pared by 4 bases and J by 7 bases, with 16 bases between. Per the germline V gene, CDR1 is LNHDA and CDR2 is SQIVND (reference sequence). CDR3 length: 14 amino acids. The chain's CDR3 is CASSTKTGPTTQYF. The CDR3 DNA follows: TGTGCCAGTAGTACGAAGACAGGCCCTACGACCCAGTACTTC.

This chain connects TRBV19 to TRBJ2-5; tentative D call: TRBD2 (6 bases). This CDR3 comprises 19 residues. Germline-derived CDR1 and CDR2 are LNHDA and SQIVND (reference sequence). V lost 6 bases and J lost 2, with 28 bases in between. The CDR3 DNA reads as TGTGCCAGTAGCCCCGAACTCGGAGGGACGAAAGTTCGGCAAGAGACCCAGTACTTC. Its translation is CASSPELGGTKVRQETQYF.